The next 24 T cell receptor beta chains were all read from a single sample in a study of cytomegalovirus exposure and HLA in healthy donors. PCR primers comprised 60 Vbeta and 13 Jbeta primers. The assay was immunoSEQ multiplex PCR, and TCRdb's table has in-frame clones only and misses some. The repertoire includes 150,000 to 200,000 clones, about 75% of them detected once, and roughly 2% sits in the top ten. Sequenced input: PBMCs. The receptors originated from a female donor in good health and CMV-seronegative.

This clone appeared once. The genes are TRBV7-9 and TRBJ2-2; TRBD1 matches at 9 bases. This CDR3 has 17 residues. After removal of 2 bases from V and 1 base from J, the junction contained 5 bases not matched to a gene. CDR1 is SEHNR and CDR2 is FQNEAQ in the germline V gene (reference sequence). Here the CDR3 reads CASSLLLGQGNTGELFF. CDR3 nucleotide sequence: TGTGCCAGCAGCTTATTGCTGGGACAGGGGAACACCGGGGAGCTGTTTTTT.

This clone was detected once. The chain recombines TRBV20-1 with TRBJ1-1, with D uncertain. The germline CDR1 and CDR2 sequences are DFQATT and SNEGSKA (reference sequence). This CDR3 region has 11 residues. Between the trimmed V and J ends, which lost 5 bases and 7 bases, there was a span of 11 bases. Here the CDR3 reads CSAHREGEAFF. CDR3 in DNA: TGCAGTGCTCATAGGGAGGGTGAAGCTTTCTTT.

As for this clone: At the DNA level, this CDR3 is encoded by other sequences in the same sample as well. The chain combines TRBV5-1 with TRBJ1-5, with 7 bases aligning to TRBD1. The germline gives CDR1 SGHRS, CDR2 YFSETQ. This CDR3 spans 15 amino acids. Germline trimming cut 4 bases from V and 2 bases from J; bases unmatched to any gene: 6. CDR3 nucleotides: TGCGCCAGCAGCCCACTCGGGACAGGCAATCAGCCCCAGCATTTT. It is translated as CASSPLGTGNQPQHF.

For the CDR3, the DNA is TGTGCCAGCAGCTCTAAACGACAGGGGGCCAGTGGCTACACCTTC. It yields the protein CASSSKRQGASGYTF. The V gene is TRBV7-8, the J gene TRBJ1-2; TRBD1 matches 10 bases. The germline CDR1 and CDR2 sequences are SGHVS and FQNEAQ. The V and J ends lost 4 bases and 7 bases, in that order; junction bases with no gene match: 9. This CDR3 spans 15 amino acids.

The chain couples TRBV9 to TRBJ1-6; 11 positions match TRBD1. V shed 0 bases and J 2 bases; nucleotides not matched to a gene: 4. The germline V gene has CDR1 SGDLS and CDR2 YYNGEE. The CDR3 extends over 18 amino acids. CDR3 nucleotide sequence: TGTGCCAGCAGCGTAGGAGGGACAGGGGGTGCCTATAATTCACCCCTCCACTTT. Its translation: CASSVGGTGGAYNSPLHF.

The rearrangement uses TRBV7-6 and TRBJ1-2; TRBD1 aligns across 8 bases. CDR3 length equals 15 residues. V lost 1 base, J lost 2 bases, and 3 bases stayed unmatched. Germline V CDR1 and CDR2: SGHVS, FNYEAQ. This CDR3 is CASSLVPGGNYGYTF. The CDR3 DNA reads TGTGCCAGCAGCTTAGTACCAGGGGGCAACTATGGCTACACCTTC.

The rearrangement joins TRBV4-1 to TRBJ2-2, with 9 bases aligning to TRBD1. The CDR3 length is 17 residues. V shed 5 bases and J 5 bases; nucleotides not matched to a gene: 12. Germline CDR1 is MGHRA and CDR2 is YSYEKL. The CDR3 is CASSGLSGTGKTGELFF. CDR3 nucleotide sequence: TGCGCCAGCAGCGGACTTTCCGGGACAGGGAAAACCGGGGAGCTGTTTTTT.

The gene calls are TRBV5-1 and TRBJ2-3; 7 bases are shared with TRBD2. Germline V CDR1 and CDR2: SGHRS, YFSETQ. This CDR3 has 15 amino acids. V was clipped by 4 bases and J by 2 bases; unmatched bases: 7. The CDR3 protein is CASSLGTINTDTQYF. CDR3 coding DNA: TGCGCCAGCAGCCTCGGGACTATCAACACAGATACGCAGTATTTT.

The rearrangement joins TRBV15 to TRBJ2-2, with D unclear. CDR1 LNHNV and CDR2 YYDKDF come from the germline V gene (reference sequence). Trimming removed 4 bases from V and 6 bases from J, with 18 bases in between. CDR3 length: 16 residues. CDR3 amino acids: CATSTRPGANAGELFF. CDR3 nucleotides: TGTGCCACCAGCACCCGACCCGGAGCAAACGCCGGGGAGCTGTTTTTT.

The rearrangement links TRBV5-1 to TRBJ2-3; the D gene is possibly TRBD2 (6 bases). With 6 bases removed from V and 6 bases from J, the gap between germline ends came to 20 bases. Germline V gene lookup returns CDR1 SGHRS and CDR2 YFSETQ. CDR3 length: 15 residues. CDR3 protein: CASTVSGAAGDTQYF. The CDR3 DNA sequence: TGCGCCAGCACCGTAAGCGGCGCTGCGGGGGATACGCAGTATTTT.

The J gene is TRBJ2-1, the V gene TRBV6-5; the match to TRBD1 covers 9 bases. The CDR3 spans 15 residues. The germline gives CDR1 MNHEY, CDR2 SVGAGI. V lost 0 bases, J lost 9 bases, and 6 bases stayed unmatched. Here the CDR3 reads CASSYSGTGKGEQFF. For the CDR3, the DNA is TGTGCCAGCAGTTACTCCGGGACAGGGAAAGGTGAGCAGTTCTTC.

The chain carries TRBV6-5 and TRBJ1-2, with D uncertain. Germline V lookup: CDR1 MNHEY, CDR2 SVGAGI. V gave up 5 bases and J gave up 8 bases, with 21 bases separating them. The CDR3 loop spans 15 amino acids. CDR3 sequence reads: CASSPTTRWADGYTF. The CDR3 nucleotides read TGTGCCAGCAGTCCCACCACACGGTGGGCCGACGGCTACACCTTC.

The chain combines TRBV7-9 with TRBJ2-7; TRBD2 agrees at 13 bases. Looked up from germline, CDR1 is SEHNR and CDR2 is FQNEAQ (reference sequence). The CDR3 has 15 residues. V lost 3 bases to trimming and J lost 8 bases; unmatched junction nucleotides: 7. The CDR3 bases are TGTGCCAGCAGCTTCCCCGGGACTAGCGGGACTAAGCAGTACTTC. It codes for CASSFPGTSGTKQYF. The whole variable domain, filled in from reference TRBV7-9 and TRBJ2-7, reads DTGVSQNPRHKITKRGQNVTFRCDPISEHNRLYWYRQTLGQGPEFLTYFQNEAQLEKSRLLSDRFSAERPKGSFSTLEIQRTEQGDSAMYLCASSFPGTSGTKQYFGPGTRLTVT.

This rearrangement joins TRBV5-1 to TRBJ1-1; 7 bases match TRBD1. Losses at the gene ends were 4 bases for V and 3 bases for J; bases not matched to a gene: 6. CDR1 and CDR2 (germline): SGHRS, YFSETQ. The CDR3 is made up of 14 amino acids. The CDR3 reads CASSSTGADTEAFF. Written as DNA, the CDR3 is TGCGCCAGCAGCAGTACAGGGGCGGACACTGAAGCTTTCTTT. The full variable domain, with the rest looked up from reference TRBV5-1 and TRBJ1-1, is KAGVTQTPRYLIKTRGQQVTLSCSPISGHRSVSWYQQTPGQGLQFLFEYFSETQRNKGNFPGRFSGRQFSNSRSEMNVSTLELGDSALYLCASSSTGADTEAFFGQGTRLTVV.

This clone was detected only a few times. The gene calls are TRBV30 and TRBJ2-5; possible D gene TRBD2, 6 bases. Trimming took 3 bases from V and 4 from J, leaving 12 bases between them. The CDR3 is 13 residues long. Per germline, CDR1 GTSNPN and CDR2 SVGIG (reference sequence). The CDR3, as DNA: TGTGCCTGGAGCCGACTAGGGGCAGAGACCCAGTACTTC. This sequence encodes CAWSRLGAETQYF.

CDR3 protein: CASRRGKDTEAFF. The CDR3 DNA reads as TGTGCCAGCAGGAGGGGGAAGGACACTGAAGCTTTCTTT. The chain employs TRBV6-1 and TRBJ1-1; D may be TRBD1 (6 bases). V lost 6 bases and J 3 bases, leaving 11 bases between the germline ends. CDR1 and CDR2 from the germline V gene are MNHNS and SASEGT. The CDR3 covers 13 residues.

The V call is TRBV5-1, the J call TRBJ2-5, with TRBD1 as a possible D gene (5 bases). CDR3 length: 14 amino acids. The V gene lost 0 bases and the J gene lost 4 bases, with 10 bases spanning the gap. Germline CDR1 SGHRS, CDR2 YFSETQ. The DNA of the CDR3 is TGCGCCAGCAGCTTGGATGTTGGGGCAGAGACCCAGTACTTC. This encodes CASSLDVGAETQYF.

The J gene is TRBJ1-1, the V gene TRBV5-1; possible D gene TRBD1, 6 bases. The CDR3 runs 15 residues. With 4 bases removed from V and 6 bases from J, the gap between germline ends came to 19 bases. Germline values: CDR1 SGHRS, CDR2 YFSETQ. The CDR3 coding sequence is TGCGCCAGCAGCGGAGGGGGGGCCTGGCCTCCTGAAGCTTTCTTT. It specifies CASSGGGAWPPEAFF.

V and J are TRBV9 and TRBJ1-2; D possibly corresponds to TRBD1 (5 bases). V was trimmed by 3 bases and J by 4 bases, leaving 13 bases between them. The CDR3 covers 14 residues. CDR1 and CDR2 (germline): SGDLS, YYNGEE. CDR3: CASSAPTGVYGYTF. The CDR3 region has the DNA TGTGCCAGCAGCGCCCCTACGGGGGTCTATGGCTACACCTTC.

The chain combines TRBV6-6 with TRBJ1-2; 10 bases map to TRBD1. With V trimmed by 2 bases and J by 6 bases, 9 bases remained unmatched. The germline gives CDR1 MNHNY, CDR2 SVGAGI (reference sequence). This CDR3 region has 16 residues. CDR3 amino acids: CASSYDSGQGSDGYTF. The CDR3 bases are TGTGCCAGCAGTTACGACTCGGGACAGGGGAGCGATGGCTACACCTTC.

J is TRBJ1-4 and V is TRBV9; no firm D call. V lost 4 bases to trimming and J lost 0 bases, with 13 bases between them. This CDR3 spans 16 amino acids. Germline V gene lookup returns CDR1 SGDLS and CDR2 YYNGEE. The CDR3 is CASSPTKSATNEKLFF. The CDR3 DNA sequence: TGTGCCAGCAGCCCCACAAAGTCTGCAACTAATGAAAAACTGTTTTTT.

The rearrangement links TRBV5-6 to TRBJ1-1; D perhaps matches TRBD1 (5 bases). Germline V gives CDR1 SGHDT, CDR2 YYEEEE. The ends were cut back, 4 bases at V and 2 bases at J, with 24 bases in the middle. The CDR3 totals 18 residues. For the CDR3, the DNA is TGTGCCAGCAGCCCCCCGTGGGCAGGGCTGAGTCGTAACACTGAAGCTTTCTTT. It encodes CASSPPWAGLSRNTEAFF. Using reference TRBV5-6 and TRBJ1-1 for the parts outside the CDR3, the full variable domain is DAGVTQSPTHLIKTRGQQVTLRCSPKSGHDTVSWYQQALGQGPQFIFQYYEEEERQRGNFPDRFSGHQFPNYSSELNVNALLLGDSALYLCASSPPWAGLSRNTEAFFGQGTRLTVV.

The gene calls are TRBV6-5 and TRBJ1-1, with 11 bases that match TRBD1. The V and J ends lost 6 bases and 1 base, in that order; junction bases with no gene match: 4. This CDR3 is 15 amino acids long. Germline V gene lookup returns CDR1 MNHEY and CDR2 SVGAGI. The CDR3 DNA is TGTGCCAGCAGAGGACAGGGGGCCGGGAACACTGAAGCTTTCTTT. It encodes CASRGQGAGNTEAFF.

The CDR3 bases are TGTGCCAGTAGTATTCCAGGGGTATCCTACGAGCAGTACTTC. As protein: CASSIPGVSYEQYF. The V call is TRBV19, the J call TRBJ2-7; possible D gene TRBD1, 6 bases. Looked up from germline, CDR1 is LNHDA and CDR2 is SQIVND (reference sequence). The CDR3 is 14 amino acids. Trimming stripped 3 bases from V and 1 base from J, with 10 bases between.